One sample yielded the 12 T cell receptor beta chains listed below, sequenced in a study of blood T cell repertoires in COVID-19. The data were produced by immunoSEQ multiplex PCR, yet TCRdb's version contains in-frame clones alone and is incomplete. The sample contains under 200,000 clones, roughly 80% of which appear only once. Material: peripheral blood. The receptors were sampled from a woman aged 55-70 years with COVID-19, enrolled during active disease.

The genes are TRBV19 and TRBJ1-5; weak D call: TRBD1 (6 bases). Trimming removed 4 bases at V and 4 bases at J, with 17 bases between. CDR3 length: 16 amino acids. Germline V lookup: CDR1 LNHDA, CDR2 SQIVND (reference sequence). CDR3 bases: TGTGCCAGTAGTACGGGTCGCACAGGGCAGAATCAGCCCCAGCATTTT. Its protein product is CASSTGRTGQNQPQHF.

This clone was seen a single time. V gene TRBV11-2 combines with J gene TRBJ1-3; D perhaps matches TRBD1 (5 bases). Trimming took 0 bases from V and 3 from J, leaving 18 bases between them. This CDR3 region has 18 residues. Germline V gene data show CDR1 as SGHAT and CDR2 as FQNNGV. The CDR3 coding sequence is TGTGCCAGCAGCTTAGAACCCCGCGGGACGGTTATTGGAAACACCATATATTTT. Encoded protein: CASSLEPRGTVIGNTIYF.

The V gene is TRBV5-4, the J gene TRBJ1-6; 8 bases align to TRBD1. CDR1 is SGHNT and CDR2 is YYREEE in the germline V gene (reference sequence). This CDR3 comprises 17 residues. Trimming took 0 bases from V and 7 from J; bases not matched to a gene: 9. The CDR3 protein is CASSLGTGRGNNSPLHF. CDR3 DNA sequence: TGTGCCAGCAGCTTGGGGACAGGGCGGGGGAACAATTCACCCCTCCACTTT.

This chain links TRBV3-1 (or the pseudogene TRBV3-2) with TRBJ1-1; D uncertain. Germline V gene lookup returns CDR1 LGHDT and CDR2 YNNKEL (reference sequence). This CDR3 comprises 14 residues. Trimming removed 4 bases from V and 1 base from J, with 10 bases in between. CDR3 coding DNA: TGTGCCAGCAGCCGTCCCGACACGAACACTGAAGCTTTCTTT. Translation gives CASSRPDTNTEAFF.

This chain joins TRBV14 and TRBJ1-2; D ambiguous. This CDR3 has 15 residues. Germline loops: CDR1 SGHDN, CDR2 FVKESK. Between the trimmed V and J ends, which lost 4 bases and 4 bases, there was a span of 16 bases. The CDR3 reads CASSPEVLQSYGYTF. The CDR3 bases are TGTGCCAGCAGCCCAGAGGTTTTACAATCCTATGGCTACACCTTC.

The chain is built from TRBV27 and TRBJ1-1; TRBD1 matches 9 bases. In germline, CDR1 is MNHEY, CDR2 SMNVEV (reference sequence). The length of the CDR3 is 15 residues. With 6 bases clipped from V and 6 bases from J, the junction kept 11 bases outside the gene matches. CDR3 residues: CASSPQGDRASEAFF. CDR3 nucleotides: TGTGCCAGCAGCCCACAAGGGGACAGGGCCTCTGAAGCTTTCTTT.

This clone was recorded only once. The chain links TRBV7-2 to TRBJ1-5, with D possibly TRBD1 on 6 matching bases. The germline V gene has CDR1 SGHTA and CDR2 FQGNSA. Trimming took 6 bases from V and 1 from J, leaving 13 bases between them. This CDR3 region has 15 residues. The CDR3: CASRLTGLSNQPQHF. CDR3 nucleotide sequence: TGTGCCAGCAGACTTACAGGGCTCAGCAATCAGCCCCAGCATTTT.

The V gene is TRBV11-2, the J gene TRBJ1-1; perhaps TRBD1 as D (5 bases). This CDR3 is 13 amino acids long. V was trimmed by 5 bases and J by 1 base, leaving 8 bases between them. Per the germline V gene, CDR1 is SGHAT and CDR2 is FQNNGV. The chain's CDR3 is CASSTGQNTEAFF. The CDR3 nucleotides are TGTGCCAGCAGCACCGGACAGAACACTGAAGCTTTCTTT.

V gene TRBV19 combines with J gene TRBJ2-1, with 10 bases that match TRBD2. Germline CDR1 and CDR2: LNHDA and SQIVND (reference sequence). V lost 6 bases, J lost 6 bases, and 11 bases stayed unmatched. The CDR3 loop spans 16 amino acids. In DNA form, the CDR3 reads TGTGCCAGTAGCGGGGGGCTAGCGGGAGTTCCCAATGAGCAGTTCTTC. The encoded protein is CASSGGLAGVPNEQFF.

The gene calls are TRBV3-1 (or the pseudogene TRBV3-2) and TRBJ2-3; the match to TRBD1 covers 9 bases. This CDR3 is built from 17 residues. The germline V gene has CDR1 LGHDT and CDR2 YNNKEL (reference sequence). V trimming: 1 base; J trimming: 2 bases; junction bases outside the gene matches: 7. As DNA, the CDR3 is TGTGCCAGCAGCCAAGGGGGAACAGGGGGCCTCACAGATACGCAGTATTTT. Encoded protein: CASSQGGTGGLTDTQYF.

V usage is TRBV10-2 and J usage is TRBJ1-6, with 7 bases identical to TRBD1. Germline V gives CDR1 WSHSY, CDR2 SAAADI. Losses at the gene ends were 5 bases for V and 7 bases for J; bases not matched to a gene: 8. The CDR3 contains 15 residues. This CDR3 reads CASSKDREWNSPLHF. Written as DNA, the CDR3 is TGCGCCAGCAGTAAAGACAGGGAATGGAATTCACCCCTCCACTTT.

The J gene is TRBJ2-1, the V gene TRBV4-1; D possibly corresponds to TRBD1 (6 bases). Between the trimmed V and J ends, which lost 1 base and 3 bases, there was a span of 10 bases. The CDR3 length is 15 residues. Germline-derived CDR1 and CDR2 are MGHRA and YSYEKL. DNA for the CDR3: TGCGCCAGCAGCCAAGGCAGGGGTTTCTACAATGAGCAGTTCTTC. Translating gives CASSQGRGFYNEQFF.